This T cell receptor (beta chain) was identified in a study of cytomegalovirus exposure and HLA in healthy donors. Study-level information: Per a later analysis, the 666 first-cohort and 95 to 150 validation repertoires shared one platform.

General study points: Reportedly, cytomegalovirus status was diagnosed with high sensitivity and specificity.

This clone has a single count. Its specificity is unknown. The CDR3 is 16 amino acids. V was pared by 2 bases and J by 3 bases, with 0 bases of the junction left unmatched. Germline CDR1 and CDR2: ENHRY and SYGVKD. Only in-frame clones appear in the TCRdb table, and some are missing; sequencing was by immunoSEQ multiplex PCR. The table has fewer than 120,000 clones, 89% seen once. The sequencing input was PBMCs. This chain uses TRBV10-3 with TRBJ2-3, with TRBD2 matching 15 bases. The sequence was collected from a woman younger than 35 in good health and CMV-seronegative. The CDR3 region has the DNA TGTGCCATCAGTGAGGGACTAGCGGGAGGGACAGATACGCAGTATTTT. The encoded protein is CAISEGLAGGTDTQYF.